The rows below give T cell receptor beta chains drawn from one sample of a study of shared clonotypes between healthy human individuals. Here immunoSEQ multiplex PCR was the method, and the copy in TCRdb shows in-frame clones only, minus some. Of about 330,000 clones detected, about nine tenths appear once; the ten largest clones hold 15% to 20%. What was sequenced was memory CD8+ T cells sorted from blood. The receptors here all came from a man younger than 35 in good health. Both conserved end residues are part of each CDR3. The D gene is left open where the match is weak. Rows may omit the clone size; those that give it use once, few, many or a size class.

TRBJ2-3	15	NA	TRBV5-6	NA	TGTGCCAGCAGCGACATGGGTATTAGTACAGATACGCAGTATTTT	CASSDMGISTDTQYF
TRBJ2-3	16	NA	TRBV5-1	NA	TGCGCCAGCAGCTTGGCCTCCGGGTCTAGCACAGATACGCAGTATTTT	CASSLASGSSTDTQYF
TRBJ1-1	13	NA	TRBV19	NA	TGTGCCAGTAGTATTACAGGCCTCACTGAAGCTTTCTTT	CASSITGLTEAFF
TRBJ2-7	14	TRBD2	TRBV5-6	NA	TGTGCCAGCAGCTATAGCGGGAGCTCCTACGAGCAGTACTTC	CASSYSGSSYEQYF
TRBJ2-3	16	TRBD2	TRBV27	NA	TGTGCCAGCAGTTGGACTAGCGGGGGGGCGACAGATACGCAGTATTTT	CASSWTSGGATDTQYF
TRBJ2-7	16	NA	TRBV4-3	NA	TGCGCCAGCAGCCAAGTCCGGGACCTTCTGCCCTACGAGCAGTACTTC	CASSQVRDLLPYEQYF
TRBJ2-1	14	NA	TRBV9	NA	TGTGCCAGCAGCCCATCGCCCCCGGGGGATGAGCAGTTCTTC	CASSPSPPGDEQFF
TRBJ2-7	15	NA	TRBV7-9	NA	TGTGCCAGCAGCCCTGGCTGGGGGGCGCACTACGAGCAGTACTTC	CASSPGWGAHYEQYF
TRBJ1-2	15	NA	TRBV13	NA	TGTGCCAGCAGCTTAGCGGAACAGGTTCGATATGGCTACACCTTC	CASSLAEQVRYGYTF
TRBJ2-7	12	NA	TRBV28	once	TGTGCCAGCAGTTCACCACTCTACGAGCAGTACTTC	CASSSPLYEQYF
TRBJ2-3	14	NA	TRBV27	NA	TGTGCCAGCAGTTTATCCCCGATTCGGGATACGCAGTATTTT	CASSLSPIRDTQYF
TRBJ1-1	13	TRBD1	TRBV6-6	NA	TGTGCCAGCAGCCAGGGGGAGTGGACTGAAGCTTTCTTT	CASSQGEWTEAFF
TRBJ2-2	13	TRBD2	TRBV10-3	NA	TGTGCCACCATAGCGGGAAACACCGGGGAGCTGTTTTTT	CATIAGNTGELFF
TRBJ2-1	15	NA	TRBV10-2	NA	TGCGCCAGCAGTGGAGAGGGGGTCTCCTACAATGAGCAGTTCTTC	CASSGEGVSYNEQFF
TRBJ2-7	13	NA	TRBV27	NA	TGTGCCAGCAGTTACAGGGAGGGCTACGAGCAGTACTTC	CASSYREGYEQYF
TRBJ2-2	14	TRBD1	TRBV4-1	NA	TGCGCCAGCAGCCAAGGACAGGGGAGGGGGGAGCTGTTTTTT	CASSQGQGRGELFF
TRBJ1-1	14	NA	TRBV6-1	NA	TGTGCCAGCAGCGAACTCCAGGGGTTCACTGAAGCTTTCTTT	CASSELQGFTEAFF
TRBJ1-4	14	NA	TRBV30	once	TGTGCCTGGACCGGACAGTCAACTAATGAAAAACTGTTTTTT	CAWTGQSTNEKLFF
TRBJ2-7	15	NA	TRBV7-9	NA	TGTGCCAGCAGCTTAGGGGGGGGCCTCGGCTACGAGCAGTACTTC	CASSLGGGLGYEQYF
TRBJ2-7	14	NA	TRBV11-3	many	TGTGCCAGCAGCTTAACCCCAGCAGCGCCCGAGCAGTACTTC	CASSLTPAAPEQYF
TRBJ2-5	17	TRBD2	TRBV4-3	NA	TGCGCCAGCAGCCAGACTCTAGCGGGAGTTGGCCAAGAGACCCAGTACTTC	CASSQTLAGVGQETQYF
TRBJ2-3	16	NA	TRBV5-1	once	TGCGCCAACAGCTTGTCACAGGTTTATTACACAGATACGCAGTATTTT	CANSLSQVYYTDTQYF
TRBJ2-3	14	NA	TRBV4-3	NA	TGCGCCAGCAGCCAAGGGGGACTCGTCGATACGCAGTATTTT	CASSQGGLVDTQYF
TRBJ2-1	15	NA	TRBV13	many	TGTGCCAGCAGCGGCGGACCCTTACTAGGCAATGAGCAGTTCTTC	CASSGGPLLGNEQFF
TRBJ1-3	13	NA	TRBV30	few	TGTGCCTGGGGCGGTCCGGGAGGAAACACCATATATTTT	CAWGGPGGNTIYF
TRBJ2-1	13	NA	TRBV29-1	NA	TGCAGCGTTTCGGGACATTGGGAGGGTGAGCAGTTCTTC	CSVSGHWEGEQFF
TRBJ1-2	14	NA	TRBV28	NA	TGTGCCAGCAGTCCCGAAAGACCTAACTATGGCTACACCTTC	CASSPERPNYGYTF
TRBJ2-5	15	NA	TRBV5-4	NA	TGTGCCAGCAGCCCGGGGACACACGAAGAAGAGACCCAGTACTTC	CASSPGTHEEETQYF
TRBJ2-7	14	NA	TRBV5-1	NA	TGCGCCAGCGCTTCCCGGGACACTCTATACGAGCAGTACTTC	CASASRDTLYEQYF
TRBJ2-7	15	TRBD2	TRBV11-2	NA	TGTGCCAGCAGCCACCCATCGGGAGGGTTATACGAGCAGTACTTC	CASSHPSGGLYEQYF
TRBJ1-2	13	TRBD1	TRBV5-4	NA	TGTGCCAGCAGAGGACAGGGGGCTCAGGGCTACACCTTC	CASRGQGAQGYTF
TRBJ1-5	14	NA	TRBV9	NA	TGTGCCAGCAGCCCTGGAGGGGGACATCAGCCCCAGCATTTT	CASSPGGGHQPQHF
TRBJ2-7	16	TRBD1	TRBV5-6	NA	TGTGCCAGCAGCTTGGCCGTCGGGACAGGGGCCTACGAGCAGTACTTC	CASSLAVGTGAYEQYF
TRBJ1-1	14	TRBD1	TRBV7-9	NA	TGTGCCAGCAGCTTTGACAGGGACAGTACTGAAGCTTTCTTT	CASSFDRDSTEAFF
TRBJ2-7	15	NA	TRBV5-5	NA	TGTGCCAGCACCCTTGGGGGGACCAACTCCTACGAGCAGTACTTC	CASTLGGTNSYEQYF
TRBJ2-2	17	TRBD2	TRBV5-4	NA	TGTGCCAGCACCCCGGGGGTAGCGGGGGGGAACACCGGGGAGCTGTTTTTT	CASTPGVAGGNTGELFF
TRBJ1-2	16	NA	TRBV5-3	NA	TGTGCCAGAAGCTTGGCGAGGGTGGGGAGGGCGGCTGGCTACACCTTC	CARSLARVGRAAGYTF
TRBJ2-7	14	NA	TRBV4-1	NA	TGCGCCAGCAGCCAAGTTCCGGGTAACTACGAGCAGTACTTC	CASSQVPGNYEQYF
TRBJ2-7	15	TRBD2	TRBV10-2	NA	TGCGCCAGCAGTGAGTCGAGCGGGAGGTGGTACGAGCAGTACTTC	CASSESSGRWYEQYF
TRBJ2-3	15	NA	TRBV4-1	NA	TGCGCCAGCAGCTCCGCTAGCGAAGGGGCAGATACGCAGTATTTT	CASSSASEGADTQYF
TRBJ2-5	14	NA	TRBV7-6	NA	TGTGCCAGCACCTTTCCGACAGGCCCCGAGACCCAGTACTTC	CASTFPTGPETQYF
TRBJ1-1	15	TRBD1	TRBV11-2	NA	TGTGCCAGCAGAAAGGACAGGGTGGGCGTAATCGAAGCTTTCTTT	CASRKDRVGVIEAFF